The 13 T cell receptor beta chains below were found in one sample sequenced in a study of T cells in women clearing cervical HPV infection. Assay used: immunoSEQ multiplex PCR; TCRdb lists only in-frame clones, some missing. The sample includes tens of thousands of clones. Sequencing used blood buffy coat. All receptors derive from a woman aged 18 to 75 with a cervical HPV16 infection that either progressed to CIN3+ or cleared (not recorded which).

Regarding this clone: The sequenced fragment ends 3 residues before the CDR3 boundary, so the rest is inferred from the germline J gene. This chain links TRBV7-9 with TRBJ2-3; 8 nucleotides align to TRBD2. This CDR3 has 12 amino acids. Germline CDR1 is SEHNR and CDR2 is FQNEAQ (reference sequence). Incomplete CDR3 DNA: TGTGCCAGCATGGGACTAGGGGAGACG. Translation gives CASMGLGET. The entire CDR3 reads CASMGLGETQYF. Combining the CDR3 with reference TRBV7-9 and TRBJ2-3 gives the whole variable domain DTGVSQNPRHKITKRGQNVTFRCDPISEHNRLYWYRQTLGQGPEFLTYFQNEAQLEKSRLLSDRFSAERPKGSFSTLEIQRTEQGDSAMYLCASMGLGETQYFGPGTRLTVL.

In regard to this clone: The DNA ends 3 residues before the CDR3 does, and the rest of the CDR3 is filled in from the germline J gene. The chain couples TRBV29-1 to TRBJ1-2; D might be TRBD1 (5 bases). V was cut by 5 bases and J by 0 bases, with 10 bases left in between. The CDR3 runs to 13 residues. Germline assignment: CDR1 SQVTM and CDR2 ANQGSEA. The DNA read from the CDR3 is TGCAGCGTTTCGCAGGGTTCTAACTATGGC. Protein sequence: CSVSQGSNYG. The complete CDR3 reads CSVSQGSNYGYTF.

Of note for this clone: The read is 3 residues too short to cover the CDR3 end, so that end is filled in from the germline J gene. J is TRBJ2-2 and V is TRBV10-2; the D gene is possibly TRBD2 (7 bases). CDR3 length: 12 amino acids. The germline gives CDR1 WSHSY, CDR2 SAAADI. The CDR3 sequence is CASGGGHEKLFF. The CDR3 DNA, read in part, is TGCGCCAGCGGGGGGGGACATGAAAAG.

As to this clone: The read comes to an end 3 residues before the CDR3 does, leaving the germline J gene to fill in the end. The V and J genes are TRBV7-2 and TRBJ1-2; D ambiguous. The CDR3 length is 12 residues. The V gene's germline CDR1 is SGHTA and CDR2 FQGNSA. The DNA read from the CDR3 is TGTGCCAGCAGCCTAAGCTCCTACGAC. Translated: CASSLSSYD. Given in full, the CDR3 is CASSLSSYDYTF.

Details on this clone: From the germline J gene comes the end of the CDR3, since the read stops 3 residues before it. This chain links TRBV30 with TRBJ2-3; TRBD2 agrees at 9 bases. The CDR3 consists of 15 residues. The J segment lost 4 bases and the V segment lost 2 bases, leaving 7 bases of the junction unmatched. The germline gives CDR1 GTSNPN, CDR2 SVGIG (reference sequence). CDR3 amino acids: CAWSRSSGESDTQYF. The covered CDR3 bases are TGTGCCTGGAGTAGGTCTAGCGGGGAATCAGATACG.

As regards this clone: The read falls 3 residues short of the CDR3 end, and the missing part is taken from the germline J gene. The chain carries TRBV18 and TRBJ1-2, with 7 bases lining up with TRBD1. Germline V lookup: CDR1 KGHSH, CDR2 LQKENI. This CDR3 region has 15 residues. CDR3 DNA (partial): TGTGCCAGCTCAACCGGGACAGTAGCCACAGATACC. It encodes CASSTGTVATDT. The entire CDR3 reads CASSTGTVATDTYTF.

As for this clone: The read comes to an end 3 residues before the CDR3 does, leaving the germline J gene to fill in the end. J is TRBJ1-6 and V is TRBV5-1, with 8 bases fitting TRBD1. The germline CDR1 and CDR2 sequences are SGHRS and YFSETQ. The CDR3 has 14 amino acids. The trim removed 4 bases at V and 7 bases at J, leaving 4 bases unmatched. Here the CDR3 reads CASSDRQGNSPLHF. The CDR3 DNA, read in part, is TGCGCCAGCAGCGACCGACAGGGGAATTCACCC.

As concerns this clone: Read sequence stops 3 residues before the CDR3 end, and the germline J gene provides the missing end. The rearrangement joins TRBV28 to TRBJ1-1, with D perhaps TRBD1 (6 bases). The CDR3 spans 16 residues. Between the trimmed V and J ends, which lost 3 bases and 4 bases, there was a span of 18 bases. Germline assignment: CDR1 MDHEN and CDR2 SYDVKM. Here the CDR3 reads CASSFLAGELATEAFF. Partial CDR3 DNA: TGTGCCAGCAGTTTCTTGGCAGGGGAGTTGGCCACTGAA. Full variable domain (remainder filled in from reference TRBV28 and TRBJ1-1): DVKVTQSSRYLVKRTGEKVFLECVQDMDHENMFWYRQDPGLGLRLIYFSYDVKMKEKGDIPEGYSVSREKKERFSLILESASTNQTSMYLCASSFLAGELATEAFFGQGTRLTVV.

Partial CDR3 DNA: TGTGCCAGTAGTATACCCCCGGGACAGGGGGCAGATACC. It specifies CASSIPPGQGADT. The whole CDR3 is CASSIPPGQGADTYTF. The V and J genes are TRBV19 and TRBJ1-2, with TRBD1 matching 12 bases. Read data end 3 residues before the CDR3 end; the end is taken from the germline J gene. CDR3 length equals 16 residues. Germline CDR1 is LNHDA and CDR2 is SQIVND (reference sequence).

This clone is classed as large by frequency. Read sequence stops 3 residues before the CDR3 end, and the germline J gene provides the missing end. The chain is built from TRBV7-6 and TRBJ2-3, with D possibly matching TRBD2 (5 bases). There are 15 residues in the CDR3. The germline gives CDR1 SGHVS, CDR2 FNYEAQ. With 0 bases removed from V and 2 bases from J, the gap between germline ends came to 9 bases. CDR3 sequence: CASSLAWLATDTQYF. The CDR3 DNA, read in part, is TGTGCCAGCAGCTTAGCGTGGCTAGCCACAGATACG. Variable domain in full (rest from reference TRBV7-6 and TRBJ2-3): GAGVSQSPRYKVTKRGQDVALRCDPISGHVSLYWYRQALGQGPEFLTYFNYEAQQDKSGLPNDRFSAERPEGSISTLTIQRTEQRDSAMYRCASSLAWLATDTQYFGPGTRLTVL.

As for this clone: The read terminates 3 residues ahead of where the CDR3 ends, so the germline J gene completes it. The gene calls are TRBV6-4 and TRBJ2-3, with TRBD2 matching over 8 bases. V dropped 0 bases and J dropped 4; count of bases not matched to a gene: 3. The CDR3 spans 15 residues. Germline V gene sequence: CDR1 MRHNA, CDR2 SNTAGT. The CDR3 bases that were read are TGTGCCAGCAGTGACTCGTCGGGGGGGGCAGATACG. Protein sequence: CASSDSSGGADT. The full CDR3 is CASSDSSGGADTQYF.

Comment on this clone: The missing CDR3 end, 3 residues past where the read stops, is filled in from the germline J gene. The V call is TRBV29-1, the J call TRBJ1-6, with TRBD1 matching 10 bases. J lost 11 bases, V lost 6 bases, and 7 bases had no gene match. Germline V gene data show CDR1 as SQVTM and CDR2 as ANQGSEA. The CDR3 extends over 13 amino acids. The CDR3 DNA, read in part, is TGCAGCGTCGCGGGACAGGGGACCGCACCC. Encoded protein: CSVAGQGTAP. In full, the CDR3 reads CSVAGQGTAPLHF.

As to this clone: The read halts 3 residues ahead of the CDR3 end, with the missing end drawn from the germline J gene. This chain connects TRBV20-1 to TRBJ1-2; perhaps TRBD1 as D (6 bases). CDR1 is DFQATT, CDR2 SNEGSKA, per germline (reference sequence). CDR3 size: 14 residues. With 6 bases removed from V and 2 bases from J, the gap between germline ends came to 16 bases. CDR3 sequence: CSAFADSPNYGYTF. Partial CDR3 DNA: TGCAGTGCCTTCGCGGACAGTCCGAACTATGGC.